These 5 T cell receptor beta chains were all obtained from the same sample, sequenced in a study of regulatory T cells in long-lasting Graves disease. Sequencing libraries for TCR beta were prepared with iRepertoire HTBI primers and Arm-PCR of CDR3 regions. Each CDR3 protein is one row after TCRdb ran MiXCR on the multiplex PCR reads. The top ten hold 22% of the sample, which has 350,000 to 400,000 distinct CDR3 sequences, about 16% seen once. Time point in this sample: newly diagnosed GD, antithyroid drugs for less than 3 months. There was RNA extracted from PBMCs, and the TCR library was made from it. The specimen was peripheral blood mononuclear cells (PBMCs), collected at new diagnosis, from a patient treated with antithyroid drugs. The source of these receptors is a female donor with Graves disease.

In the case of this clonotype: With a far larger clone one base away, a read error is the likely cause. The chain is built from TRBV20-1 and TRBJ2-4; a possible D gene is TRBD2 (5 bases). Per the germline V gene, CDR1 is DFQATT and CDR2 is SNEGSKA (reference sequence). This CDR3 spans 11 amino acids. CDR3 loop: CSARRAGERFF. In DNA form, the CDR3 reads TGCAGTGCTAGACGGGCGGGCGAGCGGTTCTTC.

This clonotype was detected ten times or more. The chain carries TRBV20-1 and TRBJ2-3; D is unresolved. This CDR3 contains 13 residues. Per the germline V gene, CDR1 is DFQATT and CDR2 is SNEGSKA (reference sequence). V gave up 7 bases and J gave up 0 bases, with 11 bases separating them. CDR3 sequence reads: CSERARSTDTQYF. CDR3 DNA: TGCAGTGAAAGGGCTAGAAGCACAGATACGCAGTATTTT.

In this sample, this clonotype turned up a few times. The chain carries TRBV9 and TRBJ2-3; 8 bases are a match to TRBD2. Germline trimming cut 0 bases from V and 0 bases from J; bases unmatched to any gene: 3. Per the germline V gene, CDR1 is SGDLS and CDR2 is YYNGEE. The CDR3 has 16 amino acids. CDR3 nucleotide sequence: TGTGCCAGCAGCGTAGGGGCTAGCGGGAGCACAGATACGCAGTATTTT. Translated, it gives CASSVGASGSTDTQYF.

There are many counts of this clonotype. This chain joins TRBV11-2 and TRBJ2-7; a weak D match, TRBD2 (6 bases). The CDR3 totals 14 residues. V lost 3 bases, J lost 0 bases, and 9 bases lay in between. Germline loops: CDR1 SGHAT, CDR2 FQNNGV. The CDR3 coding sequence is TGTGCCAGCAGCTTTTACGGGAGCTCCTACGAGCAGTACTTC. Its protein is CASSFYGSSYEQYF. Full variable domain (remainder filled in from reference TRBV11-2 and TRBJ2-7): EAGVAQSPRYKIIEKRQSVAFWCNPISGHATLYWYQQILGQGPKLLIQFQNNGVVDDSQLPKDRFSAERLKGVDSTLKIQPAKLEDSAVYLCASSFYGSSYEQYFGPGTRLTVT.

This clonotype was found many times. The chain joins TRBV2 to TRBJ2-1, with D perhaps TRBD2 (5 bases). Germline lookup yields CDR1 SNHLY and CDR2 FYNNEI. The CDR3 loop spans 13 amino acids. The V end was cut by 6 bases, the J end by 5 bases, with 11 bases between. CDR3 DNA sequence: TGTGCCAGCAGCTACGGACTCAACAATGAGCAGTTCTTC. This codes for CASSYGLNNEQFF.